Following are 6 T cell receptor beta chains from one sample sequenced in a study of shared clonotypes between healthy human individuals (dated by TCRdb to about 2020). Library preparation was by the immunoSEQ multiplex PCR assay. Drawn from immuneACCESS, this table holds only the in-frame rearrangements with V and J called that TCRdb kept. Clones are partly lost; checked studies trace under half to an unresolved V gene and leave the rest unexplained. The sample yields some 2,400,000 clones; approximately 96% were counted once. The ten largest clones represent 0.1% to 0.15% of the sample. The sequencing sample was made of naive CD4+ T cells sorted from blood. Interpreted using the paper, the cell subset or site label stands for: CD45RA+ positively selected. These receptor sequences come from a man aged 18-30 years in good health.

DNA for the CDR3: TGTGCCAGCAGTCGGACAGGGGGCAATGAAAAACTGTTTTTT. Its protein is CASSRTGGNEKLFF. The chain uses TRBV6-6 and TRBJ1-4, with TRBD1 matching over 11 bases. The germline CDR1 and CDR2 sequences are MNHNY and SVGAGI (reference sequence). The CDR3 is made up of 14 amino acids. J was trimmed by 5 bases and V by 5 bases; bases with no gene match: 1.

The J gene is TRBJ1-4, the V gene TRBV11-2; 10 nucleotides agree with TRBD1. Germline trimming cut 2 bases from V and 7 bases from J; bases unmatched to any gene: 13. This CDR3 has 18 residues. Germline V gene lookup returns CDR1 SGHAT and CDR2 FQNNGV. This chain's CDR3 is CASSLMGVTGGAGEKLFF. The CDR3, as DNA: TGTGCCAGCAGCTTAATGGGGGTGACAGGGGGCGCCGGTGAAAAACTGTTTTTT.

The gene calls are TRBV19 and TRBJ1-1; no clear D gene. Trimming left V 7 bases short and J 1 base short, with 13 bases between. CDR1 is LNHDA, CDR2 SQIVND, per germline (reference sequence). This CDR3 is built from 14 residues. CDR3 in DNA: TGTGCCAGTAACTGGAGGGAGGAGAACACTGAAGCTTTCTTT. Translating gives CASNWREENTEAFF.

This chain connects TRBV10-3 to TRBJ1-4; D gene unclear. The V end was cut by 3 bases, the J end by 5 bases, with 7 bases between. This CDR3 has 13 amino acids. CDR1 is ENHRY, CDR2 SYGVKD, per germline. For the CDR3, the DNA is TGTGCCATCAGTGATCTTGCAAATGAAAAACTGTTTTTT. As protein: CAISDLANEKLFF.

The rearrangement joins TRBV6-5 to TRBJ1-4; no clear D gene. The CDR3 runs to 15 residues. CDR1 MNHEY and CDR2 SVGAGI come from the germline V gene. V was pared by 5 bases and J by 0 bases, with 10 bases between. The CDR3 region has the DNA TGTGCCAGCAGTAGGACGGCTGCAACTAATGAAAAACTGTTTTTT. Translation: CASSRTAATNEKLFF.

The V gene is TRBV19, the J gene TRBJ2-7; 12 bases are shared with TRBD1. Germline V gives CDR1 LNHDA, CDR2 SQIVND (reference sequence). The ends lost 7 bases at V and 6 bases at J; junction bases unmatched: 13. This CDR3 contains 16 residues. This CDR3 is CASTPHSGTGGFEQYF. In DNA, the CDR3 is TGTGCCAGTACCCCTCATTCCGGGACAGGGGGCTTCGAGCAGTACTTC. Full variable domain (outside the CDR3, taken from reference TRBV19 and TRBJ2-7): DGGITQSPKYLFRKEGQNVTLSCEQNLNHDAMYWYRQDPGQGLRLIYYSQIVNDFQKGDIAEGYSVSREKKESFPLTVTSAQKNPTAFYLCASTPHSGTGGFEQYFGPGTRLTVT.